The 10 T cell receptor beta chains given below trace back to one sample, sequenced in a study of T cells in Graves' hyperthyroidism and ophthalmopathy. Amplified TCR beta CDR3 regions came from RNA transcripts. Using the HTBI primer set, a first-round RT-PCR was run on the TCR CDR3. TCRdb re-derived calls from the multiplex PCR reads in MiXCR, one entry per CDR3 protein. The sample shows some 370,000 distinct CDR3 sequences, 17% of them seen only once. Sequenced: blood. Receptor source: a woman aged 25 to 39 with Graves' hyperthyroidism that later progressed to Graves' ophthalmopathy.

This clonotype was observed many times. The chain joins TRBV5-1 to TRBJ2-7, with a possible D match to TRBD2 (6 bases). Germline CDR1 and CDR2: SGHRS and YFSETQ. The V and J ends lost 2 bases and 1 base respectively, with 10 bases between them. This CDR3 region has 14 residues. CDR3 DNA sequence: TGCGCCAGCAGCTTTAGCGGAGCGTCCTACGAGCAGTACTTC. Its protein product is CASSFSGASYEQYF.

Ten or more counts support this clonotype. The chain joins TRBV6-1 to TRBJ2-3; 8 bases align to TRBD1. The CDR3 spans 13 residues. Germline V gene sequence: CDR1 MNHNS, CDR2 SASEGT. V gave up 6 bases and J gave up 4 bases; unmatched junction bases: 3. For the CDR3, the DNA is TGTGCCAGCAGAGGACAGGGAGCAGATACGCAGTATTTT. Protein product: CASRGQGADTQYF.

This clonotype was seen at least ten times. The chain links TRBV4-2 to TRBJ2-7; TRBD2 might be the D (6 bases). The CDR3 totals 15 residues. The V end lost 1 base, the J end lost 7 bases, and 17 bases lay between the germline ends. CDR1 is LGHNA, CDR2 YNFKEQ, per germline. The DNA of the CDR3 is TGTGCCAGCAGCCAAGGCTTCCGGGAGCCCAGGGAGCAGTACTTC. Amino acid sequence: CASSQGFREPREQYF.

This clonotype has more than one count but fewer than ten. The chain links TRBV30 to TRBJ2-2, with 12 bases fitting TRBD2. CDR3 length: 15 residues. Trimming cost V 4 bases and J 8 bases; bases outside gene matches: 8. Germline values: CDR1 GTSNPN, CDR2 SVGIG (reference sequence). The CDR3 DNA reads TGTGCCTGGAATGGACTAGCGGGGCCTTTGGGGGAGCTGTTTTTT. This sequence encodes CAWNGLAGPLGELFF.

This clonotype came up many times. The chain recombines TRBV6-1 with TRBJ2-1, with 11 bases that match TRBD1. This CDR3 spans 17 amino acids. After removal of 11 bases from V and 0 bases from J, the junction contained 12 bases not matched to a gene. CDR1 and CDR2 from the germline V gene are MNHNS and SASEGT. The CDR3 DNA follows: TGTGCCGGCTCCGGGACAGGGGGTACCCCCTCCTACAATGAGCAGTTCTTC. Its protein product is CAGSGTGGTPSYNEQFF.

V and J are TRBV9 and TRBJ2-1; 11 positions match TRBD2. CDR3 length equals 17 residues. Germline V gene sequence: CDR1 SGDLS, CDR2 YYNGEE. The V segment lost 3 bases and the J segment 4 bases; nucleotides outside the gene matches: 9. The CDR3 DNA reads TGTGCCAGCAGCGATAACCCGGGACTAGCGGAATACAATGAGCAGTTCTTC. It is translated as CASSDNPGLAEYNEQFF.

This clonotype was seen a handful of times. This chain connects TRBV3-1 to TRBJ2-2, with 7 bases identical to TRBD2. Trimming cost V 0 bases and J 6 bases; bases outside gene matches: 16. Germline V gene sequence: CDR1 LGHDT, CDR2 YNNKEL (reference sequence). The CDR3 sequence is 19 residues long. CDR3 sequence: CASSQELRWTRGLPGELFF. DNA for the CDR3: TGTGCCAGCAGCCAAGAGCTCCGTTGGACTAGGGGTCTCCCCGGGGAGCTGTTTTTT. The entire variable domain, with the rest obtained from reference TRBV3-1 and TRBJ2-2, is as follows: DTAVSQTPKYLVTQMGNDKSIKCEQNLGHDTMYWYKQDSKKFLKIMFSYNNKELIINETVPNRFSPKSPDKAHLNLHINSLELGDSAVYFCASSQELRWTRGLPGELFFGEGSRLTVL.

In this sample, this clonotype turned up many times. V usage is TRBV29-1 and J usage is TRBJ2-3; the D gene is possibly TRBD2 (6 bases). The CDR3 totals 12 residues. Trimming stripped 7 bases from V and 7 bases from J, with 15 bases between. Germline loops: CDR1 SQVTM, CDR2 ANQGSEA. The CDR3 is CSAGADYHTQYF. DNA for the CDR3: TGCAGCGCCGGAGCGGACTACCATACGCAGTATTTT.

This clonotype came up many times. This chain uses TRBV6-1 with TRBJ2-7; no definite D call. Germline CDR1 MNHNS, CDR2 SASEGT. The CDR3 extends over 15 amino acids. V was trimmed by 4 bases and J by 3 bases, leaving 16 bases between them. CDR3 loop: CASSGYEKYLYEQYF. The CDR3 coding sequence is TGTGCCAGCAGTGGATACGAGAAATACCTCTACGAGCAGTACTTC.

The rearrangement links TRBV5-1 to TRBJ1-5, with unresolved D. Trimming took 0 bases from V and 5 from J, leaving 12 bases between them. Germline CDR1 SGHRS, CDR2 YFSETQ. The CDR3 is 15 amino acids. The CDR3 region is CASSLDGLGYQPQHF. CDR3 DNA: TGCGCCAGCAGCTTGGACGGTCTGGGGTATCAGCCCCAGCATTTT.